This is a list of T cell receptor beta chains from one sample in a study of blood T cell repertoires in COVID-19. Sequenced by immunoSEQ multiplex PCR; TCRdb stores in-frame clones only, minus some. The sample consists of more than 200,000 clones, under 90% of them appearing once. Sequencing used PBMCs or T cells enriched from blood (not recorded which). Source of these receptors: a man aged 40-50 years who had recovered from COVID-19. The CDR3 runs from the conserved cysteine through the conserved F or W. The D gene is left open where the match is weak.

TRBJ2-2	NA	TRBV3-1/TRBV3-2	CASSQQGWGTGELFF	TGTGCCAGCAGCCAACAGGGGTGGGGAACCGGGGAGCTGTTTTTT
TRBJ1-1	NA	TRBV4-3	CASSQDRRPRPTEAFF	TGCGCCAGCAGCCAAGATCGGAGGCCTCGGCCCACTGAAGCTTTCTTT
TRBJ2-7	NA	TRBV6-5	CASRFGQYSYEQYF	TGTGCCAGCAGGTTCGGACAGTACTCCTACGAGCAGTACTTC
TRBJ1-1	NA	TRBV27	CASSLYAGNTEAFF	TGTGCCAGCAGTTTATATGCGGGGAACACTGAAGCTTTCTTT
TRBJ2-7	NA	TRBV9	CASSRGTATYEQYF	TGTGCCAGCAGCAGAGGGACTGCTACCTACGAGCAGTACTTC
TRBJ1-2	NA	TRBV19	CASSPRNRRWGYTF	TGTGCCAGTAGTCCCCGGAACAGAAGGTGGGGCTACACCTTC
TRBJ2-2	TRBD2	TRBV7-9	CASSYRGGRGGELFF	TGTGCCAGCAGCTATCGCGGGGGGCGTGGCGGGGAGCTGTTTTTT
TRBJ2-7	TRBD2	TRBV19	CASSEGTRYLYEQYF	TGTGCCAGTAGTGAAGGGACTAGATATCTCTACGAGCAGTACTTC
TRBJ1-5	NA	TRBV9	CASSVDSYQPQHF	TGTGCCAGCAGCGTAGACAGCTATCAGCCCCAGCATTTT
TRBJ2-7	TRBD1	TRBV5-1	CASSLAGGRSYEQYF	TGCGCCAGCAGCTTGGCAGGGGGCAGGAGTTACGAGCAGTACTTC